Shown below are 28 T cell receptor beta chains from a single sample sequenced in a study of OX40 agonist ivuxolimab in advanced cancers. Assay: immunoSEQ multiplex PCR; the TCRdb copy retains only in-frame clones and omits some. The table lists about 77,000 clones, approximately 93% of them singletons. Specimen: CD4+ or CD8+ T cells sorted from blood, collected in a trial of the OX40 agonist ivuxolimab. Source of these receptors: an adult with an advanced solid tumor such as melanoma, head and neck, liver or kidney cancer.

The CDR3 here is CASNSGVDRGNEKLFF. The CDR3 DNA follows: TGTGCCAGCAATTCGGGGGTAGACAGGGGGAATGAAAAACTGTTTTTT. This sequence joins TRBV6-6 and TRBJ1-4, with 9 nucleotides matching TRBD1. The ends lost 7 bases at V and 5 bases at J; junction bases unmatched: 11. The germline V gene has CDR1 MNHNY and CDR2 SVGAGI (reference sequence). CDR3 length: 16 amino acids.

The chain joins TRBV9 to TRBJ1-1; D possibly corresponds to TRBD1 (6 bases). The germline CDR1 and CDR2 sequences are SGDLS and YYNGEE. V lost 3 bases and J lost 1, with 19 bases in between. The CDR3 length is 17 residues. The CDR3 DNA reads TGTGCCAGCAGCGAAATAGCAGGACAGAGTTCGAACACTGAAGCTTTCTTT. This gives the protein CASSEIAGQSSNTEAFF.

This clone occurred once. CDR3 DNA: TGCGCCAGCAGCTTGGGCCTAGCGGGGGGGCGTCGCGGGGAGCTGTTTTTT. Translating gives CASSLGLAGGRRGELFF. The chain combines TRBV5-1 with TRBJ2-2, with 12 nucleotides matching TRBD2. The V and J ends lost 0 bases and 7 bases, in that order; junction bases with no gene match: 7. Germline V gene sequence: CDR1 SGHRS, CDR2 YFSETQ. The CDR3 loop spans 17 amino acids.

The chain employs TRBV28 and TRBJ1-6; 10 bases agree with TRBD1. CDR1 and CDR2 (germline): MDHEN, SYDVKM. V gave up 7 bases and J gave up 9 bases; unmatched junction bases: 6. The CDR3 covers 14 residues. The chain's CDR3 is CASIRDRGGSPLHF. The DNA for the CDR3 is TGTGCCAGCATTCGGGACAGGGGAGGTTCACCCCTCCACTTT.

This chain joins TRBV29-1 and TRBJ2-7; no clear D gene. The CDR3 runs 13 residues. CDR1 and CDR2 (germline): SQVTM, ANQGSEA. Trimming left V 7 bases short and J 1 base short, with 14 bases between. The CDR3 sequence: CSGLDGKSYEQYF. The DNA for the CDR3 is TGCAGCGGCCTGGACGGAAAGTCCTACGAGCAGTACTTC.

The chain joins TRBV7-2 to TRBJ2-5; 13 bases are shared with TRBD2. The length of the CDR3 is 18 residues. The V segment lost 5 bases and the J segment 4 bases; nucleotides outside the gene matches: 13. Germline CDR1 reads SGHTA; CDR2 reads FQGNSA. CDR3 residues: CASSARHWTSGGLETQYF. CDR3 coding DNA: TGTGCCAGCAGCGCCCGCCACTGGACTAGCGGGGGTCTAGAGACCCAGTACTTC.

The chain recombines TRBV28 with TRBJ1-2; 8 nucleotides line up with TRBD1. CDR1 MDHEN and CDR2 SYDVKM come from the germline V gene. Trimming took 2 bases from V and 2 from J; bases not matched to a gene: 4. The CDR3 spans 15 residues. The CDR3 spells CASSLGQGLNYGYTF. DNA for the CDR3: TGTGCCAGCAGTTTAGGACAGGGTCTCAACTATGGCTACACCTTC.

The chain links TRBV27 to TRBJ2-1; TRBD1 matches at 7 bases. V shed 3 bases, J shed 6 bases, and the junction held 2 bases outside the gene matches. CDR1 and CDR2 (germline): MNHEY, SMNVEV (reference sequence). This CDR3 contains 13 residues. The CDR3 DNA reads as TGTGCCAGCAGTTTGGACAGGAGCAATGAGCAGTTCTTC. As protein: CASSLDRSNEQFF.

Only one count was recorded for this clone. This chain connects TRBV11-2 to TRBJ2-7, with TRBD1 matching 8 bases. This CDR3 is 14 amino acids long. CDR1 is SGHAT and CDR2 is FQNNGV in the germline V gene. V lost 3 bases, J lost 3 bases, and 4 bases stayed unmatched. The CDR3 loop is CASSFDRGGYEQYF. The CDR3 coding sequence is TGTGCCAGCAGCTTCGACAGGGGAGGCTACGAGCAGTACTTC.

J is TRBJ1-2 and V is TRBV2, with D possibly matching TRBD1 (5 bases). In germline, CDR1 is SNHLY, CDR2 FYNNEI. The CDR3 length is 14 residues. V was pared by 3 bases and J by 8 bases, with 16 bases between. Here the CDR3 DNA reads TGTGCCAGCAGTGATGGACAAGGGAAAGACGGCTACACCTTC. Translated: CASSDGQGKDGYTF.

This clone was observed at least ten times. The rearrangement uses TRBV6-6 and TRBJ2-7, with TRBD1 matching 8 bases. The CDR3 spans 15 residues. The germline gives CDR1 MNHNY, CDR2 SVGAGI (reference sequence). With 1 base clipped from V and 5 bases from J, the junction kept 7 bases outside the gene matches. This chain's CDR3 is CASSYLQGAINEQYF. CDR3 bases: TGTGCCAGCAGTTACTTGCAGGGGGCAATCAACGAGCAGTACTTC.

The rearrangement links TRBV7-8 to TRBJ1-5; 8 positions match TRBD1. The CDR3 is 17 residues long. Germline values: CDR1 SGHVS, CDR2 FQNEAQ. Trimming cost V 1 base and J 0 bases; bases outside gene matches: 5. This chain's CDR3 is CASSLGGQAVSNQPQHF. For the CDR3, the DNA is TGTGCCAGCAGCTTAGGGGGACAGGCCGTTAGCAATCAGCCCCAGCATTTT.

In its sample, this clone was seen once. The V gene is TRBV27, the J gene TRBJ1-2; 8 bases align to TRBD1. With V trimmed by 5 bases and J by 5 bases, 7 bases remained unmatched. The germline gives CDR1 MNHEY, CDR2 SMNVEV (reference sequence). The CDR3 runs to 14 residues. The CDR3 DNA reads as TGTGCCAGCAGTCCCGGACAGGGTGGATATGGCTACACCTTC. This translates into CASSPGQGGYGYTF.

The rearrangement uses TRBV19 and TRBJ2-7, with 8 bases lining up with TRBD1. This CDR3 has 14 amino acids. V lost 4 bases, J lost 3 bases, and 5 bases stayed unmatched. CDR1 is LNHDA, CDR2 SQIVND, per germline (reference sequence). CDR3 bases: TGTGCCAGTAGTAGTGCCGGGACAGGCTACGAGCAGTACTTC. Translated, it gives CASSSAGTGYEQYF.

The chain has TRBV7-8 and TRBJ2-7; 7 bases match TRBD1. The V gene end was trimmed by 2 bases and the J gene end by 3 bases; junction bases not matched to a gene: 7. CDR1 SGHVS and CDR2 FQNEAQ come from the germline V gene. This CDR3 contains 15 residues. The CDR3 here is CASSLTTGPGYEQYF. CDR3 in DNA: TGTGCCAGCAGCTTAACGACAGGGCCGGGCTACGAGCAGTACTTC.

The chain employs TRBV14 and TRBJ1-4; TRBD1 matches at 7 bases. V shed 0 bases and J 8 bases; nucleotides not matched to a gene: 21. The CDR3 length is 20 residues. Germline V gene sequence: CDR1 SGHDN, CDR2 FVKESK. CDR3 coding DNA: TGTGCCAGCAGCCAAGATCCTCCTCGTCGGATATGGGACAGCAGCGAAAAACTGTTTTTT. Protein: CASSQDPPRRIWDSSEKLFF.

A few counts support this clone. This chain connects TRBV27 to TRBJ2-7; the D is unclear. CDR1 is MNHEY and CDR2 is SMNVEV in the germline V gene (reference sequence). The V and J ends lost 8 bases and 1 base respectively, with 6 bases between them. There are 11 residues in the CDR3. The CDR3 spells CASSGSYEQYF. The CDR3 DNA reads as TGTGCCAGCTCAGGTTCCTACGAGCAGTACTTC.

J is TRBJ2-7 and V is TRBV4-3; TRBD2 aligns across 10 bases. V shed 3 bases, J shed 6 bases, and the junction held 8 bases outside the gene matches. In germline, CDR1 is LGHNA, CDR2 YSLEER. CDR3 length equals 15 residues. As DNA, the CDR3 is TGCGCCAGCAGCCACCTGGGGACTAGCGTCCGCGAGCAGTACTTC. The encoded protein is CASSHLGTSVREQYF.

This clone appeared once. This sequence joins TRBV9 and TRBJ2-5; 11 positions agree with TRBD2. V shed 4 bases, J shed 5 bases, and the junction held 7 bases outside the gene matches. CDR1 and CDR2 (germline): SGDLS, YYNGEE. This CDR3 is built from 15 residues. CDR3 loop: CASSYSGGAGETQYF. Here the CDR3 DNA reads TGTGCCAGCAGCTATAGCGGGGGGGCCGGGGAGACCCAGTACTTC.

The CDR3 DNA sequence: TGCGCCAGCAGCCAAGATACCGGGGGTTACAATGAGCAGTTCTTC. Encoded protein: CASSQDTGGYNEQFF. The rearrangement uses TRBV4-1 and TRBJ2-1, with D possibly TRBD2 on 6 matching bases. Germline loops: CDR1 MGHRA, CDR2 YSYEKL. Trimming stripped 0 bases from V and 4 bases from J, with 10 bases between. The length of the CDR3 is 15 residues.

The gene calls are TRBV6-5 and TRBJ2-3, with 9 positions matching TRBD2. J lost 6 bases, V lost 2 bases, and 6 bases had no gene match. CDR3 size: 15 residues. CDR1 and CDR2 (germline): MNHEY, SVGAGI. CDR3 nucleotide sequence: TGTGCCAGCAGTTACGGCGGGGGGGACCATGATACGCAGTATTTT. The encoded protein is CASSYGGGDHDTQYF.

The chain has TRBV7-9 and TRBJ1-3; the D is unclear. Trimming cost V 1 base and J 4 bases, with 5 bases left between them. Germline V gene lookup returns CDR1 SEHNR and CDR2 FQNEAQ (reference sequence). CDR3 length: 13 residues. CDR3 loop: CASSLVSGNTIYF. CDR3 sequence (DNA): TGTGCCAGCAGCTTAGTCTCCGGAAACACCATATATTTT. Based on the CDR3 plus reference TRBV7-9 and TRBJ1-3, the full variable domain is DTGVSQNPRHKITKRGQNVTFRCDPISEHNRLYWYRQTLGQGPEFLTYFQNEAQLEKSRLLSDRFSAERPKGSFSTLEIQRTEQGDSAMYLCASSLVSGNTIYFGEGSWLTVV.

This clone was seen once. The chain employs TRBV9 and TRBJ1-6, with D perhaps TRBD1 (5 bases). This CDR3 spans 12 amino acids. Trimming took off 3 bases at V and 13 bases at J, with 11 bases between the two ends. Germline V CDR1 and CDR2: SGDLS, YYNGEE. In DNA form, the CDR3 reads TGTGCCAGCAGCGGGGAGGGGAATCCCCTCCACTTT. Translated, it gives CASSGEGNPLHF. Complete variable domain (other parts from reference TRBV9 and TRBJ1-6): DSGVTQTPKHLITATGQRVTLRCSPRSGDLSVYWYQQSLDQGLQFLIQYYNGEERAKGNILERFSAQQFPDLHSELNLSSLELGDSALYFCASSGEGNPLHFGNGTRLTVT.

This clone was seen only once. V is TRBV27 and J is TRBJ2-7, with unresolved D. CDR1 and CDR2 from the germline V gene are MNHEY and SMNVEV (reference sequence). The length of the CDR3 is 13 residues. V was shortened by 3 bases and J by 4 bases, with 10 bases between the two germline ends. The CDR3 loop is CASSLFKGYEQYF. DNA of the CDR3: TGTGCCAGCAGTTTGTTTAAGGGTTACGAGCAGTACTTC.

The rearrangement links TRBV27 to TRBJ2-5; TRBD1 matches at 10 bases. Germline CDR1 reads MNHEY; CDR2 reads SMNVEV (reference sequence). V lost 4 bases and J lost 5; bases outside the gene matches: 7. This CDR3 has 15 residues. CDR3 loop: CASSSPGTGVETQYF. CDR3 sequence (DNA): TGTGCCAGCAGTTCCCCCGGGACAGGGGTGGAGACCCAGTACTTC.

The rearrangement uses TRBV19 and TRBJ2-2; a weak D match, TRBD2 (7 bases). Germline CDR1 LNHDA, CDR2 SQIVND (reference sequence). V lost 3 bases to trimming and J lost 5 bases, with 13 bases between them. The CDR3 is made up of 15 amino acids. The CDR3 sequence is CASSIFGGPTGELFF. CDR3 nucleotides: TGTGCCAGTAGTATTTTCGGGGGGCCAACCGGGGAGCTGTTTTTT.

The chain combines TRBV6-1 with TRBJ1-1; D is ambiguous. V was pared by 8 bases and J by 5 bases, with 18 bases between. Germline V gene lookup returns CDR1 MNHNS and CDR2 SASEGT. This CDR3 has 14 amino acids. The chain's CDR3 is CASSQWVGNTEAFF. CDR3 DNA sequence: TGTGCCAGCTCCCAGTGGGTCGGGAATACTGAAGCTTTCTTT.

The CDR3: CSVAQGSTDTQYF. CDR3 coding DNA: TGCAGCGTTGCACAGGGTAGCACAGATACGCAGTATTTT. The V gene is TRBV29-1, the J gene TRBJ2-3; a possible D gene is TRBD1 (6 bases). The CDR3 length is 13 residues. V lost 4 bases, J lost 0 bases, and 8 bases lay in between. From germline, CDR1 is SQVTM and CDR2 ANQGSEA.